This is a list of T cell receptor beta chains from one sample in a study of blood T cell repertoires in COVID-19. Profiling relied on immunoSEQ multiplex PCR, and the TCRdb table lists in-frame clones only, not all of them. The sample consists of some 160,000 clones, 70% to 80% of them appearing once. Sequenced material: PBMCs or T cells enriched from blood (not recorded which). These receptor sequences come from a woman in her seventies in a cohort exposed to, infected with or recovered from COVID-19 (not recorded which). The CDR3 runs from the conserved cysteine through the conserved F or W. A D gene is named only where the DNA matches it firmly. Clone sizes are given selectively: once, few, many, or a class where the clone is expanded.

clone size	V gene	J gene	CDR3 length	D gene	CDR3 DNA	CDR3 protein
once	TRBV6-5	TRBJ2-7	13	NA	TGTGCCAGCAGTCCTTACAGGGCGGGCGAGCAGTACTTC	CASSPYRAGEQYF
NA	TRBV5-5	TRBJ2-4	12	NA	TGTGCCAGCAGCCGACTCAAAAACATTCAGTACTTC	CASSRLKNIQYF
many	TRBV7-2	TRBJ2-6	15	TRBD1	TGTGCCAGCAGCCTCGCGGGACAGGTTTCCAACGTCCTGACTTTC	CASSLAGQVSNVLTF
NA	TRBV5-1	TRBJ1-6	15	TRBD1	TGCGCCAGCAGCTTGGAACCAGGGGGCAACTCACCCCTCCACTTT	CASSLEPGGNSPLHF
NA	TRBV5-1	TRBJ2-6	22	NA	TGCGCCAGCAGCTTGATTACCTTTAGGGCGACGGACAGTCGCTCTGGGGCCAACGTCCTGACTTTC	CASSLITFRATDSRSGANVLTF
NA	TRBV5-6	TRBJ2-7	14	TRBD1	TGTGCCAGCAGCCAAGACAGGGGGCTAAGTGAGCAGTACTTC	CASSQDRGLSEQYF
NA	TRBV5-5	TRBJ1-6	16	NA	TGTGCCAGCAGCCGTCTCTTTTCAGGGCTTAATTCACCCCTCCACTTT	CASSRLFSGLNSPLHF
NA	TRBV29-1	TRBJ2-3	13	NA	TGCAGCGTTTTGGAGGACCTCACAGATACGCAGTATTTT	CSVLEDLTDTQYF
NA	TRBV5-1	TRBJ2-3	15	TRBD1	TGCGCCAGCAGCTCTGGGGACAGCTGGGTGGGTACGCAGTATTTT	CASSSGDSWVGTQYF
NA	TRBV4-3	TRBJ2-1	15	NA	TGCGCCAGCAGCCAAGAGCGGCGGGGCCACAATGAGCAGTTCTTC	CASSQERRGHNEQFF
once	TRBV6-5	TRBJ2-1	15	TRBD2	TGTGCCAGCAGACAGGGACTAGCGGTTTACAATGAGCAGTTCTTC	CASRQGLAVYNEQFF
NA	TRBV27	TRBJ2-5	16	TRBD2	TGTGCCAGCAGTTTTAAGGTAGCGGGAGGGCCCGGGACCCAGTACTTC	CASSFKVAGGPGTQYF
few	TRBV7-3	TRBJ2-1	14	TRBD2	TGTGCCAGCAGCTTGCGGGAGGGCCGCAATGAGCAGTTCTTC	CASSLREGRNEQFF
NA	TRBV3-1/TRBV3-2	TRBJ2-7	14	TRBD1	TGTGCCAGCAGCCAAGGACAGGGACCCTACGAGCAGTACTTC	CASSQGQGPYEQYF
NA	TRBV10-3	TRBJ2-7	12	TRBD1	TGTGCCATCAGTGGGACAGGCTACGAGCAGTACTTC	CAISGTGYEQYF
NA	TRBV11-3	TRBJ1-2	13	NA	TGTGCCAGCAGCTCCACAGTTAACTATGGCTACACCTTC	CASSSTVNYGYTF
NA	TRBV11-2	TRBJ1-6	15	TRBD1	TGTGCCAGCAGCTTATCCGGGACAGGGAATTCACCCCTCCACTTT	CASSLSGTGNSPLHF
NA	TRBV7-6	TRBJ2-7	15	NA	TGTGCCAGCAGCTTATCAACTACGCGGACAAACCCAGGGATATTC	CASSLSTTRTNPGIF
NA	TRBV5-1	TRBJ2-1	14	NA	TGCGCCAGCAGCAGGGAGAGCTCCTACAATGAGCAGTTCTTC	CASSRESSYNEQFF
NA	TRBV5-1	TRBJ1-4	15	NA	TGCGCCAGCAGCGTGGAGGGGTTGGCTGGCGAAAAACTGTTTTTT	CASSVEGLAGEKLFF
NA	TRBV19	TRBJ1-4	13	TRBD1	TGTGCCAGCACCGGGACAGCCTACGAAAAACTGTTTTTT	CASTGTAYEKLFF
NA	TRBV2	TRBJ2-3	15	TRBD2	TGTGCCAGCAGTGAAGGGGCGGGAGTCCCAGATACGCAGTATTTT	CASSEGAGVPDTQYF
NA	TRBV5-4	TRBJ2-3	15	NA	TGTGCCAGCAGCTTGGGTGGCGGGAATACAGATACGCAGTATTTT	CASSLGGGNTDTQYF
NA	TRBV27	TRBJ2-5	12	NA	TGTGCCAGCAGTTGGCCCCAAGAGACCCAGTACTTC	CASSWPQETQYF
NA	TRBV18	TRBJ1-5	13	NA	TGTGCCAGCTCACCAGACTCGCTGGGGCCCCAGCATTTT	CASSPDSLGPQHF
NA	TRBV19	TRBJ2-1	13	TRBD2	TGTGCCAGTAGTATCCAGCGGGAGCGTGAGCAGTTCTTC	CASSIQREREQFF
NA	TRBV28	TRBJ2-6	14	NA	TGTGCCAGCAGTGCGGGTCCGGGGGCCAACGTCCTGACTTTC	CASSAGPGANVLTF
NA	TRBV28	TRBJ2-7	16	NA	TGTGCCAGCAGTCCCCCGGGGAGTAACTCCTTCTACGAGCAGTACTTC	CASSPPGSNSFYEQYF
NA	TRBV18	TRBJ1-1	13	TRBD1	TGTGCCAGCTCACCTCTCGGACAGGGAGAAGCTTTCTTT	CASSPLGQGEAFF
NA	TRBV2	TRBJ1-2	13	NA	TGTGCCAGCAAAGAGGAGGCGGGCTATGGCTACACCTTC	CASKEEAGYGYTF
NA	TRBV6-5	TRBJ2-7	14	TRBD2	TGTGCCAGCCGTCGGAGCGGGGGCTCCTACGAGCAGTACTTC	CASRRSGGSYEQYF
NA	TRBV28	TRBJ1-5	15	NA	TGTGCCATTCGCCCCACCGGACAGCCGAATCAGCCCCAGCATTTT	CAIRPTGQPNQPQHF